Below are 18 T cell receptor beta chains sequenced from a single sample in a study of cytomegalovirus exposure and HLA in healthy donors. 60 Vbeta and 13 Jbeta primers were used in PCR. TCRdb keeps only in-frame clones here, not all; method: immunoSEQ multiplex PCR. The table has about 150,000 clones, over 60% seen once. Material for sequencing was PBMCs. These receptor sequences come from a woman in her late teens or twenties in good health and CMV-seronegative.

This rearrangement joins TRBV19 to TRBJ2-6; weak D call: TRBD1 (6 bases). V lost 4 bases to trimming and J lost 2 bases, with 6 bases between them. Germline CDR1 is LNHDA and CDR2 is SQIVND (reference sequence). The CDR3 sequence is 14 residues long. CDR3 amino acids: CASSTGAGANVLTF. The DNA for the CDR3 is TGTGCCAGTAGTACAGGGGCTGGGGCCAACGTCCTGACTTTC.

The rearrangement links TRBV12-5 to TRBJ2-3; D unclear. V was pared by 7 bases and J by 2 bases, with 22 bases between. Germline V gives CDR1 LGHNT, CDR2 FRNRAP. This CDR3 spans 17 amino acids. CDR3 coding DNA: TGTGCTAGTGCCCCCATACTACCTACCCTCAACACAGATACGCAGTATTTT. It translates to CASAPILPTLNTDTQYF.

V is TRBV2 and J is TRBJ1-3; no clear D gene. V shed 10 bases and J shed 0 bases, with 7 bases lying between them. CDR1 and CDR2 (germline): SNHLY, FYNNEI. The CDR3 totals 12 residues. DNA of the CDR3: TGTGCCACCTCCAGCTCTGGAAACACCATATATTTT. Translation: CATSSSGNTIYF.

The chain recombines TRBV11-2 with TRBJ2-5; D remains ambiguous. V was clipped by 1 base and J by 5 bases, with 8 bases between them. CDR1 and CDR2 from the germline V gene are SGHAT and FQNNGV. This CDR3 contains 13 residues. CDR3 loop: CASSLGPRETQYF. Written as DNA, the CDR3 is TGTGCCAGCAGCTTAGGACCGAGGGAGACCCAGTACTTC.

A few counts support this clone. This sequence joins TRBV4-2 and TRBJ2-1; TRBD2 aligns across 9 bases. CDR3 size: 16 residues. The germline CDR1 and CDR2 sequences are LGHNA and YNFKEQ. With 0 bases clipped from V and 4 bases from J, the junction kept 4 bases outside the gene matches. DNA for the CDR3: TGTGCCAGCAGCCAAGAGCGGGGGGGACCTTACAATGAGCAGTTCTTC. This translates into CASSQERGGPYNEQFF.

This clone was observed a few times. The V call is TRBV6-5, the J call TRBJ1-2, with TRBD1 matching over 7 bases. This CDR3 has 13 amino acids. The ends lost 6 bases at V and 5 bases at J; junction bases unmatched: 6. Germline V gene sequence: CDR1 MNHEY, CDR2 SVGAGI. The CDR3, as DNA: TGTGCCAGCAGGGCAGGGGGGAGGTATGGCTACACCTTC. It translates to CASRAGGRYGYTF.

This clone was picked up one time. V usage is TRBV14 and J usage is TRBJ2-1; D is possibly TRBD2 (6 bases). Trimming took off 3 bases at V and 3 bases at J, with 9 bases between the two ends. This CDR3 comprises 14 residues. Germline V gives CDR1 SGHDN, CDR2 FVKESK. The CDR3 sequence is CASSQGLNYNEQFF. The CDR3 region has the DNA TGTGCCAGCAGCCAGGGACTTAACTACAATGAGCAGTTCTTC.

This clone was observed a handful of times. V gene TRBV5-1 combines with J gene TRBJ2-4; D possibly corresponds to TRBD2 (5 bases). Germline V gene data show CDR1 as SGHRS and CDR2 as YFSETQ. V dropped 4 bases and J dropped 5 bases, with 13 bases sitting between them. The CDR3 consists of 14 residues. The CDR3, as DNA: TGCGCCAGCAGCGCAGCCACCGGGGAAAACATTCAGTACTTC. Translated, it gives CASSAATGENIQYF.

This rearrangement joins TRBV30 to TRBJ2-5; no clear D. The J call may be in error: the DNA end matches TRBJ2-7 better. The CDR3 covers 13 residues. Germline V lookup: CDR1 GTSNPN, CDR2 SVGIG (reference sequence). The DNA for the CDR3 is TGTGCCTGGAGTCCGACGGGTCTCTACGAGCAGTACTTC. Translation gives CAWSPTGLYEQYF.

The chain is built from TRBV7-8 and TRBJ1-1; 8 bases agree with TRBD1. The V gene end was trimmed by 1 base and the J gene end by 6 bases; junction bases not matched to a gene: 13. This CDR3 is built from 17 residues. Germline CDR1 is SGHVS and CDR2 is FQNEAQ. This CDR3 is CASSLGFGTGDRAEAFF. CDR3 nucleotides: TGTGCCAGCAGCTTAGGGTTTGGGACAGGAGATAGGGCTGAAGCTTTCTTT.

The V gene is TRBV18, the J gene TRBJ2-5; 7 positions agree with TRBD1. The CDR3 loop spans 14 amino acids. From germline, CDR1 is KGHSH and CDR2 LQKENI. With 3 bases clipped from V and 0 bases from J, the junction kept 1 base outside the gene matches. The CDR3 DNA sequence: TGTGCCAGCTCACCGACAGGGAACCAAGAGACCCAGTACTTC. Translation: CASSPTGNQETQYF.

The genes are TRBV5-4 and TRBJ1-4, with D possibly TRBD1 on 5 matching bases. Trimming removed 0 bases from V and 5 bases from J, with 11 bases in between. Germline V gene data show CDR1 as SGHNT and CDR2 as YYREEE (reference sequence). This CDR3 is built from 15 residues. The CDR3 spells CASSLEGLGNEKLFF. The CDR3 region has the DNA TGTGCCAGCAGCTTGGAGGGGCTGGGGAATGAAAAACTGTTTTTT.

The chain combines TRBV27 with TRBJ1-1, with D maybe TRBD1 (5 bases). Germline CDR1 reads MNHEY; CDR2 reads SMNVEV (reference sequence). The CDR3 is 16 residues long. V dropped 4 bases and J dropped 1 base, with 16 bases sitting between them. As DNA, the CDR3 is TGTGCCAGCAGTTCCCTCGGGGGGTGGCCGAACACTGAAGCTTTCTTT. Translating it yields CASSSLGGWPNTEAFF.

The chain uses TRBV5-5 and TRBJ1-2, with 8 bases lining up with TRBD1. V lost 2 bases to trimming and J lost 2 bases; unmatched junction nucleotides: 2. CDR1 and CDR2 from the germline V gene are SGHKS and YYEKEE (reference sequence). This CDR3 is 14 amino acids long. The CDR3 nucleotides read TGTGCCAGCAGCTTCCGGGACAGGAACTATGGCTACACCTTC. Amino acid sequence: CASSFRDRNYGYTF.

The genes are TRBV2 and TRBJ1-4; D uncertain. The CDR3 runs 14 residues. The germline gives CDR1 SNHLY, CDR2 FYNNEI. V was shortened by 7 bases and J by 3 bases, with 12 bases between the two germline ends. This chain's CDR3 is CASKRPRSNEKLFF. The CDR3, as DNA: TGTGCCAGCAAAAGACCCAGGTCTAATGAAAAACTGTTTTTT.

The chain joins TRBV7-3 to TRBJ2-3, with TRBD2 identical over 9 bases. The CDR3 spans 15 residues. The germline CDR1 and CDR2 sequences are SGHTA and FQGTGA. With V trimmed by 2 bases and J by 4 bases, 4 bases remained unmatched. The CDR3 DNA is TGTGCCAGCAGCTTAGCGGGGGGGGCCTCAGATACGCAGTATTTT. Translated: CASSLAGGASDTQYF. The whole variable domain, filled in from reference TRBV7-3 and TRBJ2-3, reads GAGVSQTPSNKVTEKGKYVELRCDPISGHTALYWYRQSLGQGPEFLIYFQGTGAADDSGLPNDRFFAVRPEGSVSTLKIQRTERGDSAVYLCASSLAGGASDTQYFGPGTRLTVL.

The chain carries TRBV7-2 and TRBJ2-1, with 9 positions matching TRBD2. The CDR3 loop spans 15 amino acids. V lost 2 bases and J lost 4; bases outside the gene matches: 3. The V gene's germline CDR1 is SGHTA and CDR2 FQGNSA. The CDR3 nucleotides are TGTGCCAGCAGCTTAAGCCTAGCGGGGTACAATGAGCAGTTCTTC. This encodes CASSLSLAGYNEQFF.

This clone was seen only a few times. The chain is built from TRBV4-1 and TRBJ1-5; 8 nucleotides match TRBD1. In germline, CDR1 is MGHRA, CDR2 YSYEKL. The CDR3 consists of 16 residues. Losses at the gene ends were 4 bases for V and 2 bases for J; bases not matched to a gene: 7. CDR3: CASSRGPGQGNQPQHF. The CDR3 nucleotides are TGCGCCAGCAGCCGGGGACCGGGACAGGGCAATCAGCCCCAGCATTTT.